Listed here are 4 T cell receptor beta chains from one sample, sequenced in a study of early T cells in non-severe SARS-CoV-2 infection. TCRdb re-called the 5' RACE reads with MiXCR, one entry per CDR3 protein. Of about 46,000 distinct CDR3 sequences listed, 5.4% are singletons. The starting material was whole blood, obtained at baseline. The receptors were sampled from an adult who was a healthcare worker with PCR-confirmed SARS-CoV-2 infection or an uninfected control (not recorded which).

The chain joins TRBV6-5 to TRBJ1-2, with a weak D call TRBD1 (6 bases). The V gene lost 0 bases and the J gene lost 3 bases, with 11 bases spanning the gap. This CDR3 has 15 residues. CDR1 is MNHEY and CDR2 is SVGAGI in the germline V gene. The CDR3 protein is CASSYSWAGDYGYTF. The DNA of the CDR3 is TGTGCCAGCAGTTACTCGTGGGCAGGGGACTATGGCTACACCTTC.

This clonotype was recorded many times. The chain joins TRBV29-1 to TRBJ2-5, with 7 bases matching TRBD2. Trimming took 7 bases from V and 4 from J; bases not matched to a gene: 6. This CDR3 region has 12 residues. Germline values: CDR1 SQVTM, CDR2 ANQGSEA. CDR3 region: CSARAGVETQYF. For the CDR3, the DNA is TGCAGCGCCCGGGCGGGAGTAGAGACCCAGTACTTC.

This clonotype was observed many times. The CDR3 protein is CASSRSGGHTGELFF. The CDR3 nucleotides read TGCGCCAGCAGTCGCAGCGGGGGTCACACCGGGGAGCTGTTTTTT. V usage is TRBV5-1 and J usage is TRBJ2-2; 8 bases match TRBD2. Germline values: CDR1 SGHRS, CDR2 YFSETQ. V was clipped by 5 bases and J by 3 bases; unmatched bases: 6. This CDR3 spans 15 amino acids.

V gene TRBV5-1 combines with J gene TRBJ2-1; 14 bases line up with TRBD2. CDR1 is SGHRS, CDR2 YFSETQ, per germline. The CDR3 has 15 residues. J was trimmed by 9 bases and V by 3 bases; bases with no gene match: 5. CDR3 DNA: TGCGCCAGCAGCTACGGGACTAGCGGGAGCGGTGAGCAGTTCTTC. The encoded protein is CASSYGTSGSGEQFF.